This section outlines one TCR beta chain sequence together with its context. As yet, its antigen is unknown. This may be a read error: a much more frequent sequence differs by one nucleotide. Germline values: CDR1 MGHRA, CDR2 YSYEKL. The CDR3 consists of 15 residues. The entry originates in a study of breast tumors, draining lymph nodes, adjacent tissues. MiXCR was run by TCRdb on the multiplex PCR reads, yielding one entry per CDR3 protein. The sample contains 50,000 to 85,000 distinct CDR3 sequences, roughly 44% of which appear only once. Study conclusions and caveats: Tumor TCR diversity was below lymph nodes but above nontumor tissue. Luminal-like breast cancer showed significantly higher tumor–nontumor repertoire similarity than basal-like. Most tumor T cells seemingly derive from lymph node, then expand in tumor.

The genes are TRBV4-1 and TRBJ2-5, with 11 bases lining up with TRBD1. The receptor's source is a female donor with breast cancer. Some clones in this sample may be carry-over from other donors' samples. Sequenced: breast tumor tissue. The DNA of the CDR3 is TGCGCCGGCAGCCAAGCGGGACAGGGGGAGGAGACCCAGTACTTC. Amino acid sequence: CAGSQAGQGEETQYF.